This TCR beta chain originates from a study of CD8+CD57+ T cells in acquired aplastic anemia. Study summary: Sorted CD4+ and CD8+ cell DNA averaged about 3.5 ug. The study, taken as a whole, reports: Patients and controls shared 25 to 35 CD8+ CDR3 sequences, highly expressed in patients.

The CDR3 is 12 amino acids. Germline V gene lookup returns CDR1 SGHTA and CDR2 FQGNSA. V lost 2 bases and J lost 6, with 6 bases in between. This clonotype was counted at least ten times. Its antigen is not identified. The patients chosen for sequencing had shown expansion of CD8+CD57+ cells (detected by flow cytometry). Both TCR beta VDJ combination and CDR3 sequence profiling were carried out. Genomic DNA was the template for this profiling. One entry per CDR3 protein, called by TCRdb with MiXCR from the reads. The sample lists some 160,000 distinct CDR3 sequences, approximately 44% occurring once. The sequence was obtained from a human donor with aplastic anemia. Sequencing was done on a sample of sorted CD4+, CD8+, or CD8+CD57+ T cells (not recorded which) from PBMCs. The chain uses TRBV7-2 and TRBJ2-3; D is undetermined. The CDR3 reads CASSLPMDTQYF. The CDR3 DNA reads TGTGCCAGCAGCTTACCCATGGATACGCAGTATTTT.